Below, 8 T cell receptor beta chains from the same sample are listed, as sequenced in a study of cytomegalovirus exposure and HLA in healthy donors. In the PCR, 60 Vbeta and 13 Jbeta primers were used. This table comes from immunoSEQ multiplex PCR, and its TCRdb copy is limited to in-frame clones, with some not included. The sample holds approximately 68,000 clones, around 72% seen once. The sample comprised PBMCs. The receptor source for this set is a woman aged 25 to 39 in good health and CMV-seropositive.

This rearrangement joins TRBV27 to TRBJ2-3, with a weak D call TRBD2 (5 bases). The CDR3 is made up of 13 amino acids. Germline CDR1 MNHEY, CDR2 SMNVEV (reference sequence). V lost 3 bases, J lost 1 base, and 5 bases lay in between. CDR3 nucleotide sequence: TGTGCCAGCAGTTTGGAGGGCACAGATACGCAGTATTTT. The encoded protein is CASSLEGTDTQYF.

The CDR3 loop is CASSLGPGGEKLFF. For the CDR3, the DNA is TGTGCCAGCAGCTTAGGCCCCGGGGGAGAAAAACTGTTTTTT. The V gene is TRBV7-2, the J gene TRBJ1-4; possibly TRBD1 for D (5 bases). This CDR3 is 14 amino acids long. Germline-derived CDR1 and CDR2 are SGHTA and FQGNSA. V lost 1 base and J lost 8, with 11 bases in between.

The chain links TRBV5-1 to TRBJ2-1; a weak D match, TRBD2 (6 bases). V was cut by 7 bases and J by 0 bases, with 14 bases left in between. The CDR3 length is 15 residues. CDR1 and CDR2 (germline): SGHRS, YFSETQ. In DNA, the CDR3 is TGCGCCAGCGCATCGGGACTCAGCTCCTACAATGAGCAGTTCTTC. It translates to CASASGLSSYNEQFF.

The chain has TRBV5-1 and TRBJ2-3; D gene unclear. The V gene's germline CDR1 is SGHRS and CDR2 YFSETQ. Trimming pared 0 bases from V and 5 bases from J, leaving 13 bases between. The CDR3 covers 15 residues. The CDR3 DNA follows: TGCGCCAGCAGCTTGGGCTTGGAGTGGAGAGATACGCAGTATTTT. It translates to CASSLGLEWRDTQYF.

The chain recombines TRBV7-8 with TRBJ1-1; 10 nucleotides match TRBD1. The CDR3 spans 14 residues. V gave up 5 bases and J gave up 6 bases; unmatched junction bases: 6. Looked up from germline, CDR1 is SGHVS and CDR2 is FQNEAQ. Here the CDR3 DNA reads TGTGCCAGCAGCAACGGGACAGGGGACCCTGAAGCTTTCTTT. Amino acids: CASSNGTGDPEAFF.

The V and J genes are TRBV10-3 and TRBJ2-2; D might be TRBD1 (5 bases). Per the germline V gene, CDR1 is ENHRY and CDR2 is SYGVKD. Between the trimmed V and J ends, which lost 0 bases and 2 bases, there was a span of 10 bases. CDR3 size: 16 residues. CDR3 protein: CAISESRTTNTGELFF. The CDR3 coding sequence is TGTGCCATCAGTGAGTCAAGGACAACCAACACCGGGGAGCTGTTTTTT.

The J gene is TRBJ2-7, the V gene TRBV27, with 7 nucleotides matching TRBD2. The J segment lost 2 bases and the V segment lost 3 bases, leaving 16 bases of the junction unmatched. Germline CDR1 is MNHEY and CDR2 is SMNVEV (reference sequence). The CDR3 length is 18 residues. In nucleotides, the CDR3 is TGTGCCAGCAGTTTTTATGCGACTAGCCGTGAATATCCCTACGAGCAGTACTTC. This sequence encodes CASSFYATSREYPYEQYF.

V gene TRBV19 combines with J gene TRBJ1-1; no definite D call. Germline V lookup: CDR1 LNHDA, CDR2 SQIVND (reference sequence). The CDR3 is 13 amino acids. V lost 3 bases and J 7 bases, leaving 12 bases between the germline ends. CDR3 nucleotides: TGTGCCAGTAGTATCGGAGTCGGGGATGAAGCTTTCTTT. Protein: CASSIGVGDEAFF. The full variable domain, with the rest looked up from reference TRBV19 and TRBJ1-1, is DGGITQSPKYLFRKEGQNVTLSCEQNLNHDAMYWYRQDPGQGLRLIYYSQIVNDFQKGDIAEGYSVSREKKESFPLTVTSAQKNPTAFYLCASSIGVGDEAFFGQGTRLTVV.